This is a list of T cell receptor beta chains from one sample in a study of STAT5B mutations in CD4+ large granular lymphocyte leukemia. The method was immunoSEQ multiplex PCR; TCRdb's version includes in-frame clones alone and lacks a portion of them. Counted here are 7,000 to 9,500 clones, 85% to 90% occurring once; the ten biggest clones make up approximately 51%. Source material: PBMCs. The receptors stem from a woman between 65 and 79 years old with CD4+ T-cell large granular lymphocyte leukemia. The CDR3 runs from the conserved cysteine through the conserved F or W. The order of the fields is V gene, CDR3 length, D gene, J gene, clone size, CDR3 DNA, CDR3 protein. The D gene is left open where the match is weak. Clone size is given for some rows only: seen once, a few or many times, or a class if the clone is expanded.

v_gene: TRBV6-1
len: 16
d_gene: TRBD1
j_gene: TRBJ1-3
abundance: NA
CDR3nt: TGTGCCAGCAGTGGACAGGGAAAATTCTCTGGAAACACCATATATTTT
CDR3aa: CASSGQGKFSGNTIYF

v_gene: TRBV9
len: 13
d_gene: NA
j_gene: TRBJ1-6
abundance: NA
CDR3nt: TGTGCCAGCAGCCCGTCCTATAATTCACCCCTCCACTTT
CDR3aa: CASSPSYNSPLHF

v_gene: TRBV6-1
len: 14
d_gene: NA
j_gene: TRBJ2-7
abundance: once
CDR3nt: TGTGCCAGCCGCCTTTACGGACAGTCCTACGAGCAGTACTTC
CDR3aa: CASRLYGQSYEQYF

v_gene: TRBV19
len: 14
d_gene: TRBD2
j_gene: TRBJ2-5
abundance: NA
CDR3nt: TGTGCCAGTACCCAGGGACTAGCGGGGGAGACCCAGTACTTC
CDR3aa: CASTQGLAGETQYF

v_gene: TRBV12-5
len: 15
d_gene: TRBD1
j_gene: TRBJ2-7
abundance: NA
CDR3nt: TGTGCTAGTTACAACTATTTACAGGGGCCTTACGAGCAGTACTTC
CDR3aa: CASYNYLQGPYEQYF

v_gene: TRBV28
len: 17
d_gene: NA
j_gene: TRBJ2-4
abundance: NA
CDR3nt: TGTGCCAGCAGCCACTCGAATCCGGGGGTTGTCAAAAACATTCAGTACTTC
CDR3aa: CASSHSNPGVVKNIQYF

v_gene: TRBV29-1
len: 13
d_gene: TRBD1
j_gene: TRBJ1-5
abundance: NA
CDR3nt: TGCAGCGTACGGACAGGGAGCAATCAGCCCCAGCATTTT
CDR3aa: CSVRTGSNQPQHF

v_gene: TRBV11-3
len: 17
d_gene: TRBD2
j_gene: TRBJ2-3
abundance: NA
CDR3nt: TGTGCCAGCAGCTTAGGAACGGGCGGGGGGGCGGTGGATACGCAGTATTTT
CDR3aa: CASSLGTGGGAVDTQYF

v_gene: TRBV19
len: 14
d_gene: NA
j_gene: TRBJ2-7
abundance: NA
CDR3nt: TGTGCCAGTAGTACCTCCGGGACGGCGAACGAGCAGTACTTC
CDR3aa: CASSTSGTANEQYF

v_gene: TRBV5-4
len: 15
d_gene: NA
j_gene: TRBJ1-1
abundance: few
CDR3nt: TGTGCCAGCAGCTTGGCCGGGCAGGCGAACACTGAAGCTTTCTTT
CDR3aa: CASSLAGQANTEAFF

v_gene: TRBV6-6
len: 11
d_gene: NA
j_gene: TRBJ1-3
abundance: NA
CDR3nt: TGTGCCAGCAGTTATGAGGACACCATATATTTT
CDR3aa: CASSYEDTIYF

v_gene: TRBV30
len: 15
d_gene: NA
j_gene: TRBJ1-4
abundance: NA
CDR3nt: TGTGCCTGCACAAAAAAGGACAGCCTGAATGAAAAACTGTTTTTT
CDR3aa: CACTKKDSLNEKLFF

v_gene: TRBV5-6
len: 15
d_gene: NA
j_gene: TRBJ1-6
abundance: NA
CDR3nt: TGTGCCAGCAGCACCAGCCTCTCCTATAATTCACCCCTCCACTTT
CDR3aa: CASSTSLSYNSPLHF

v_gene: TRBV7-9
len: 16
d_gene: NA
j_gene: TRBJ1-4
abundance: NA
CDR3nt: TGTGCCAGCAGCTTGAGAGCGGTCAGCTATAATGAAAAACTGTTTTTT
CDR3aa: CASSLRAVSYNEKLFF

v_gene: TRBV28
len: 13
d_gene: NA
j_gene: TRBJ1-6
abundance: NA
CDR3nt: TGTGCCAGCACCCCCGGGGGCAATTCACCCCTCCACTTT
CDR3aa: CASTPGGNSPLHF

v_gene: TRBV2
len: 16
d_gene: TRBD1
j_gene: TRBJ2-2
abundance: NA
CDR3nt: TGTGCCAGCAGTGATATTGGGACAGCGAACACCGGGGAGCTGTTTTTT
CDR3aa: CASSDIGTANTGELFF

v_gene: TRBV11-2
len: 14
d_gene: NA
j_gene: TRBJ1-2
abundance: NA
CDR3nt: TGTGCCAGCAGCTTAGATGTCGAGGGGTATGGCTACACCTTC
CDR3aa: CASSLDVEGYGYTF

v_gene: TRBV18
len: 12
d_gene: NA
j_gene: TRBJ2-2
abundance: NA
CDR3nt: TGTGCCAGCTCACCACGCACCGGGGAGCTGTTTTTT
CDR3aa: CASSPRTGELFF

v_gene: TRBV11-2
len: 15
d_gene: TRBD1
j_gene: TRBJ1-1
abundance: NA
CDR3nt: TGTGCCAGCAGCTCCCAGACAGGGGGAGGCACTGAAGCTTTCTTT
CDR3aa: CASSSQTGGGTEAFF

v_gene: TRBV10-3
len: 14
d_gene: TRBD1
j_gene: TRBJ2-1
abundance: NA
CDR3nt: TGTGCCACCACCGGGACAGGGGGCTACAATGAGCAGTTCTTC
CDR3aa: CATTGTGGYNEQFF

v_gene: TRBV5-5
len: 16
d_gene: TRBD1
j_gene: TRBJ1-6
abundance: NA
CDR3nt: TGTGCCAGCAGCTCCGGGACAGGGGGCTATAATTCACCCCTCCACTTT
CDR3aa: CASSSGTGGYNSPLHF

v_gene: TRBV5-1
len: 15
d_gene: NA
j_gene: TRBJ2-3
abundance: once
CDR3nt: TGCGCCAGCAGCTTGGGGGGGATTCGGGCAGATACGCAGTATTTT
CDR3aa: CASSLGGIRADTQYF

v_gene: TRBV18
len: 12
d_gene: NA
j_gene: TRBJ2-1
abundance: NA
CDR3nt: TGTGCCAGCTCACCTGGTGTCGATGAGCAGTTCTTC
CDR3aa: CASSPGVDEQFF

v_gene: TRBV4-1
len: 15
d_gene: TRBD1
j_gene: TRBJ2-5
abundance: NA
CDR3nt: TGCGCCAGCAGCCAAAATCCAGGGGGTGGAGAGACCCAGTACTTC
CDR3aa: CASSQNPGGGETQYF

v_gene: TRBV21-1
len: 15
d_gene: NA
j_gene: TRBJ2-2
abundance: NA
CDR3nt: TGTGCCAGCAGCAAAGTAGGGGAAGTATCCGGGGAGCTGTTTTTT
CDR3aa: CASSKVGEVSGELFF

v_gene: TRBV19
len: 15
d_gene: TRBD1
j_gene: TRBJ2-7
abundance: NA
CDR3nt: TGTGCCAGTAGTATGCGAGGACAGGGGAACTACGAGCAGTACTTC
CDR3aa: CASSMRGQGNYEQYF

v_gene: TRBV15
len: 16
d_gene: NA
j_gene: TRBJ2-7
abundance: once
CDR3nt: TGTGCCACCAGCAGAGGAGAGGATTGGGGCTTTCACGAGCAGTACTTC
CDR3aa: CATSRGEDWGFHEQYF

v_gene: TRBV19
len: 13
d_gene: NA
j_gene: TRBJ2-1
abundance: once
CDR3nt: TGTGCCAGTAGTATTCGGTGGGGGAATGAGCAGTTCTTC
CDR3aa: CASSIRWGNEQFF

v_gene: TRBV28
len: 13
d_gene: NA
j_gene: TRBJ1-3
abundance: NA
CDR3nt: TGTGCCAGCGTGCAGGGCACTGGAAACACCATATATTTT
CDR3aa: CASVQGTGNTIYF

v_gene: TRBV14
len: 15
d_gene: TRBD1
j_gene: TRBJ1-4
abundance: NA
CDR3nt: TGTGCCAGCAGCCCCCTACAGGGGGCGGATGAAAAACTGTTTTTT
CDR3aa: CASSPLQGADEKLFF

v_gene: TRBV11-3
len: 16
d_gene: TRBD2
j_gene: TRBJ2-1
abundance: NA
CDR3nt: TGTGCCAGCAGCTTAGGTGGGACTAGCTCCTACAATGAGCAGTTCTTC
CDR3aa: CASSLGGTSSYNEQFF

v_gene: TRBV27
len: 15
d_gene: TRBD1
j_gene: TRBJ1-2
abundance: once
CDR3nt: TGTGCCAGCAGGGCTACCGGGACAGGGGGCTATGGCTACACCTTC
CDR3aa: CASRATGTGGYGYTF

v_gene: TRBV5-1
len: 13
d_gene: NA
j_gene: TRBJ1-1
abundance: NA
CDR3nt: TGCGCCAGCAGCTGGGGACAGAACACTGAAGCTTTCTTT
CDR3aa: CASSWGQNTEAFF

v_gene: TRBV28
len: 14
d_gene: NA
j_gene: TRBJ2-5
abundance: NA
CDR3nt: TGTGCCAGCAGCCCCGGGCCCCGGCAGCGGGCCCAGTACTTC
CDR3aa: CASSPGPRQRAQYF

v_gene: TRBV20-1
len: 11
d_gene: TRBD2
j_gene: TRBJ2-3
abundance: NA
CDR3nt: TGCAGTGTTAGCGGGAGAGATACGCAGTATTTT
CDR3aa: CSVSGRDTQYF

v_gene: TRBV6-1
len: 12
d_gene: NA
j_gene: TRBJ1-1
abundance: NA
CDR3nt: TGTGCCAGCAATAGGGGGGACACTGAAGCTTTCTTT
CDR3aa: CASNRGDTEAFF

v_gene: TRBV10-3
len: 14
d_gene: NA
j_gene: TRBJ1-5
abundance: NA
CDR3nt: TGTGCCATTTCCTCGGGGGATAGCAATCAGCCCCAGCATTTT
CDR3aa: CAISSGDSNQPQHF

v_gene: TRBV5-1
len: 13
d_gene: NA
j_gene: TRBJ2-3
abundance: NA
CDR3nt: TGCGCCAGCAGGTCCGTGGGGGGAGATACGCAGTATTTT
CDR3aa: CASRSVGGDTQYF

v_gene: TRBV5-1
len: 14
d_gene: NA
j_gene: TRBJ2-4
abundance: NA
CDR3nt: TGCGCCAGCAGCGAGGGACAAGACAAAAACATTCAGTACTTC
CDR3aa: CASSEGQDKNIQYF

v_gene: TRBV6-5
len: 13
d_gene: NA
j_gene: TRBJ1-1
abundance: few
CDR3nt: TGTGCCAGCAGTTACGCAGGGAACACTGAAGCTTTCTTT
CDR3aa: CASSYAGNTEAFF

v_gene: TRBV27
len: 17
d_gene: NA
j_gene: TRBJ2-1
abundance: NA
CDR3nt: TGTGCCAGCAGTTTAATGGGCGGGCTTAATCTATACAATGAGCAGTTCTTC
CDR3aa: CASSLMGGLNLYNEQFF

v_gene: TRBV19
len: 13
d_gene: NA
j_gene: TRBJ1-2
abundance: NA
CDR3nt: TGTGCCAGTAGTATAGCAGGACAGTTTGGCTACACCTTC
CDR3aa: CASSIAGQFGYTF

v_gene: TRBV9
len: 14
d_gene: NA
j_gene: TRBJ1-6
abundance: NA
CDR3nt: TGTGCCAGCAGCGTAGCCAGGGAGAATTCACCCCTCCACTTT
CDR3aa: CASSVARENSPLHF

v_gene: TRBV28
len: 13
d_gene: TRBD1
j_gene: TRBJ1-6
abundance: once
CDR3nt: TGTGCCAGCAGTTTACAGGGGGCTTCACCCCTCCACTTT
CDR3aa: CASSLQGASPLHF

v_gene: TRBV6-6
len: 15
d_gene: TRBD1
j_gene: TRBJ2-7
abundance: NA
CDR3nt: TGTGTCAGCAGCCGCCAAGACAGGGGGCCCTACGAGCAGTACTTC
CDR3aa: CVSSRQDRGPYEQYF

v_gene: TRBV6-5
len: 15
d_gene: TRBD1
j_gene: TRBJ1-1
abundance: NA
CDR3nt: TGTGCCAGCAGTTTCCGACAGGGGGGGAACACTGAAGCTTTCTTT
CDR3aa: CASSFRQGGNTEAFF

v_gene: TRBV9
len: 13
d_gene: TRBD2
j_gene: TRBJ2-1
abundance: NA
CDR3nt: TGTGCCAGCAGCCCGGGTAGCGGGGGGGAGCAGTTCTTC
CDR3aa: CASSPGSGGEQFF

v_gene: TRBV7-3
len: 12
d_gene: TRBD1
j_gene: TRBJ1-1
abundance: NA
CDR3nt: TGTGCCAGCAGCTTCGACAGGGGGGAGGCTTTCTTT
CDR3aa: CASSFDRGEAFF

v_gene: TRBV19
len: 13
d_gene: NA
j_gene: TRBJ2-3
abundance: NA
CDR3nt: TGTGCCACCCCGGACTACTTGTTCTGGTCACAGTATTTT
CDR3aa: CATPDYLFWSQYF

v_gene: TRBV4-1
len: 16
d_gene: NA
j_gene: TRBJ1-6
abundance: NA
CDR3nt: TGCGCCAGCAGCCAAGGGGGTAACGGGGGAGGTTCACCCCTCCACTTT
CDR3aa: CASSQGGNGGGSPLHF

v_gene: TRBV19
len: 15
d_gene: NA
j_gene: TRBJ2-7
abundance: NA
CDR3nt: TGTGCCAGTAGTACACAGGGACACAGCTCCTACGAGCAGTACTTC
CDR3aa: CASSTQGHSSYEQYF

v_gene: TRBV6-5
len: 13
d_gene: NA
j_gene: TRBJ2-7
abundance: NA
CDR3nt: TGTGCCAGCCGGACCGCGGTCTCCTACGAGCAGTACTTC
CDR3aa: CASRTAVSYEQYF

v_gene: TRBV7-9
len: 15
d_gene: NA
j_gene: TRBJ1-4
abundance: NA
CDR3nt: TGTGCCAGCAGCTTAGGGGCAGATCGTACTGAAAAACTGTTTTTT
CDR3aa: CASSLGADRTEKLFF

v_gene: TRBV25-1
len: 14
d_gene: NA
j_gene: TRBJ1-6
abundance: NA
CDR3nt: TGTGCCAGCAGTGAGAGTTCAGTTAATTCACCCCTCCACTTT
CDR3aa: CASSESSVNSPLHF

v_gene: TRBV6-5
len: 13
d_gene: NA
j_gene: TRBJ2-7
abundance: NA
CDR3nt: TGTGCCAGCAGTTACTCCAGAACCTACGAGCAGTACTTC
CDR3aa: CASSYSRTYEQYF